This entry describes one T cell receptor (beta chain). This specimen comes from a study of synovial regulatory T cells in juvenile arthritis. Libraries were prepared by immunoSEQ multiplex PCR; TCRdb keeps only in-frame clonotypes and omits some of them. This table lists around 810 clones. Matched peripheral blood accompanied the synovial fluid taken from each patient with active arthritis. Input material: Treg cells from the synovium. This clonotype was sampled from a donor younger than 30 with juvenile idiopathic arthritis.

This CDR3 is CASSGTWAGGPETQYF. The rearrangement links TRBV9 to TRBJ2-5; lacking DNA, the TRBD2 call made by TCRdb goes unchecked. Germline CDR1 is SGDLS and CDR2 is YYNGEE. The CDR3 has 16 amino acids. The entry carries no DNA sequence. Based on the CDR3 plus reference TRBV9 and TRBJ2-5, the full variable domain is DSGVTQTPKHLITATGQRVTLRCSPRSGDLSVYWYQQSLDQGLQFLIQYYNGEERAKGNILERFSAQQFPDLHSELNLSSLELGDSALYFCASSGTWAGGPETQYFGPGTRLLVL.